These T cell receptor beta chains were read from a single sample in a study of low-dose radiotherapy and immunotherapy resistance in tumors. Via MiXCR, TCRdb re-called the reads, giving one row per CDR3 protein. The data hold 65,000 to 100,000 distinct CDR3 sequences, with 15% to 20% observed a single time. The material sequenced was PBMCs, taken before treatment. Receptor source: a male donor with prostate cancer. The CDR3 runs from the conserved cysteine through the conserved F or W. Fields, in order: clone size, D gene, J gene, CDR3 length, V gene, CDR3 protein, CDR3 DNA. The D gene is left open where the match is weak. Expanded clones are given a class, and other clones once, few, many or no size at all.

clone_size: many
d_call: -
j_call: TRBJ1-5
cdr3_length: 15
v_call: TRBV4-1
cdr3_aa: CASSQQQGESQPQHF
cdr3_nt: TGCGCCAGCAGCCAACAACAGGGAGAAAGCCAGCCCCAGCATTTT

clone_size: many
d_call: -
j_call: TRBJ2-3
cdr3_length: 13
v_call: TRBV13
cdr3_aa: CASSLDRADTQYF
cdr3_nt: TGTGCCAGCAGCTTAGATCGGGCAGATACGCAGTATTTT

clone_size: many
d_call: TRBD2
j_call: TRBJ2-3
cdr3_length: 16
v_call: TRBV10-3
cdr3_aa: CAISPGTSGDGDTQYF
cdr3_nt: TGTGCCATCAGCCCCGGGACTAGCGGGGACGGGGATACGCAGTATTTT

clone_size: many
d_call: TRBD1
j_call: TRBJ2-7
cdr3_length: 15
v_call: TRBV4-1
cdr3_aa: CASSQATGEAYEQYF
cdr3_nt: TGCGCCAGCAGCCAGGCGACAGGGGAAGCCTACGAGCAGTACTTC

clone_size: many
d_call: -
j_call: TRBJ2-2
cdr3_length: 15
v_call: TRBV6-2/TRBV6-3
cdr3_aa: CASSSEGTALRELFF
cdr3_nt: TGTGCCAGCAGCTCCGAGGGCACCGCTCTCCGGGAGCTGTTTTTT

clone_size: many
d_call: -
j_call: TRBJ1-5
cdr3_length: 13
v_call: TRBV6-2/TRBV6-3
cdr3_aa: CASKRRSNQPQHF
cdr3_nt: TGTGCCAGCAAGAGACGGTCAAATCAGCCCCAGCATTTT

clone_size: many
d_call: -
j_call: TRBJ2-2
cdr3_length: 11
v_call: TRBV30
cdr3_aa: CAWGGPGELFF
cdr3_nt: TGTGCCTGGGGCGGTCCCGGGGAGCTGTTTTTT

clone_size: many
d_call: -
j_call: TRBJ1-5
cdr3_length: 17
v_call: TRBV21-1
cdr3_aa: CASSGCVGDSSNQPQHF
cdr3_nt: TGTGCCAGCAGTGGGTGCGTAGGGGATTCGAGCAATCAGCCCCAGCATTTT

clone_size: -
d_call: -
j_call: TRBJ1-6
cdr3_length: 17
v_call: TRBV5-4
cdr3_aa: CASSPGGSGGYNSPLHF
cdr3_nt: TGTGCCAGCAGCCCGGGGGGGAGCGGGGGCTATAATTCACCCCTCCACTTT

clone_size: many
d_call: TRBD2
j_call: TRBJ2-1
cdr3_length: 16
v_call: TRBV19
cdr3_aa: CASAVVAGGSYNEQFF
cdr3_nt: TGTGCCAGCGCCGTCGTTGCGGGGGGCTCCTACAATGAGCAGTTCTTC

clone_size: many
d_call: -
j_call: TRBJ2-3
cdr3_length: 15
v_call: TRBV5-1
cdr3_aa: CASSFRDLKVDTQYF
cdr3_nt: TGCGCCAGCAGCTTCAGGGATTTGAAAGTAGATACGCAGTATTTT

clone_size: -
d_call: TRBD2
j_call: TRBJ2-3
cdr3_length: 15
v_call: TRBV4-1
cdr3_aa: CASSQEGGETDTQYF
cdr3_nt: TGCGCCAGCAGCCAAGAGGGGGGGGAGACAGATACGCAGTATTTT

clone_size: many
d_call: -
j_call: TRBJ2-1
cdr3_length: 15
v_call: TRBV21-1
cdr3_aa: CARRRGGSSYNEQFF
cdr3_nt: TGTGCCAGGAGACGGGGGGGAAGCTCCTACAATGAGCAGTTCTTC

clone_size: many
d_call: -
j_call: TRBJ1-5
cdr3_length: 13
v_call: TRBV29-1
cdr3_aa: CSASVGRVQPQHF
cdr3_nt: TGCAGCGCTAGTGTGGGCAGGGTGCAGCCCCAGCATTTT

clone_size: many
d_call: -
j_call: TRBJ2-5
cdr3_length: 15
v_call: TRBV4-3
cdr3_aa: CASSQEARLLETQYF
cdr3_nt: TGCGCCAGCAGCCAAGAGGCCCGGCTACTAGAGACCCAGTACTTC

clone_size: few
d_call: -
j_call: TRBJ2-7
cdr3_length: 15
v_call: TRBV11-2
cdr3_aa: CASQQGWLAEYEQYF
cdr3_nt: TGTGCCTCACAACAGGGGTGGCTAGCGGAATACGAGCAGTACTTC

clone_size: -
d_call: -
j_call: TRBJ2-1
cdr3_length: 12
v_call: TRBV7-9
cdr3_aa: CASLVESGEQFF
cdr3_nt: TGTGCCAGCCTGGTAGAATCAGGAGAGCAGTTCTTC

clone_size: -
d_call: -
j_call: TRBJ1-5
cdr3_length: 15
v_call: TRBV4-1
cdr3_aa: CASSLTVPSNQPQHF
cdr3_nt: TGCGCCAGCAGCCTGACCGTCCCTAGCAATCAGCCCCAGCATTTT

clone_size: many
d_call: TRBD2
j_call: TRBJ2-3
cdr3_length: 14
v_call: TRBV29-1
cdr3_aa: CSVGTSGGGDTQYF
cdr3_nt: TGCAGCGTGGGGACTAGCGGGGGTGGGGATACGCAGTATTTT

clone_size: -
d_call: TRBD1
j_call: TRBJ1-1
cdr3_length: 14
v_call: TRBV28
cdr3_aa: CASSTPIDRAEAFF
cdr3_nt: TGTGCCAGCAGCACTCCAATTGACAGGGCTGAAGCTTTCTTT

clone_size: many
d_call: -
j_call: TRBJ1-4
cdr3_length: 14
v_call: TRBV3-1
cdr3_aa: CASSQGGANEKLFF
cdr3_nt: TGTGCCAGCAGCCAAGGGGGGGCTAATGAAAAACTGTTTTTT

clone_size: many
d_call: TRBD1
j_call: TRBJ1-1
cdr3_length: 15
v_call: TRBV19
cdr3_aa: CASSSPEGAYTEAFF
cdr3_nt: TGTGCCAGTAGTTCCCCGGAGGGGGCGTACACTGAAGCTTTCTTT

clone_size: many
d_call: -
j_call: TRBJ1-3
cdr3_length: 14
v_call: TRBV19
cdr3_aa: CASSTRASGNTIYF
cdr3_nt: TGTGCCAGTAGTACCCGGGCCTCTGGAAACACCATATATTTT

clone_size: many
d_call: -
j_call: TRBJ2-2
cdr3_length: 12
v_call: TRBV5-4
cdr3_aa: CASSPPAGELFF
cdr3_nt: TGTGCCAGCAGCCCCCCCGCCGGGGAGCTGTTTTTT

clone_size: -
d_call: -
j_call: TRBJ1-1
cdr3_length: 15
v_call: TRBV12-3/TRBV12-4
cdr3_aa: CASSFGGDMNTEAFF
cdr3_nt: TGTGCCAGCAGTTTCGGGGGGGACATGAACACTGAAGCTTTCTTT

clone_size: many
d_call: -
j_call: TRBJ2-1
cdr3_length: 14
v_call: TRBV7-2
cdr3_aa: CASSLGLFNDEQFF
cdr3_nt: TGTGCCAGCAGCTTAGGACTTTTTAATGATGAGCAGTTCTTC

clone_size: many
d_call: -
j_call: TRBJ2-1
cdr3_length: 12
v_call: TRBV3-1
cdr3_aa: CASSQVGDEQFF
cdr3_nt: TGTGCCAGCAGCCAAGTGGGAGATGAGCAGTTCTTC

clone_size: -
d_call: -
j_call: TRBJ2-7
cdr3_length: 15
v_call: TRBV5-1
cdr3_aa: CASSLGVARDHEQYF
cdr3_nt: TGCGCCAGCAGCTTGGGTGTTGCTCGAGACCACGAGCAGTACTTC

clone_size: many
d_call: -
j_call: TRBJ2-2
cdr3_length: 12
v_call: TRBV20-1
cdr3_aa: CSASPGVGELFF
cdr3_nt: TGCAGTGCTTCCCCGGGGGTCGGGGAGCTGTTTTTT

clone_size: many
d_call: TRBD1
j_call: TRBJ2-2
cdr3_length: 14
v_call: TRBV20-1
cdr3_aa: CGLKGTENTGELFF
cdr3_nt: TGCGGTTTAAAGGGGACAGAGAACACCGGGGAGCTGTTTTTT

clone_size: many
d_call: -
j_call: TRBJ2-4
cdr3_length: 15
v_call: TRBV9
cdr3_aa: CASSVGWGAGNIQYF
cdr3_nt: TGTGCCAGCAGCGTAGGATGGGGTGCGGGGAACATTCAGTACTTC

clone_size: many
d_call: -
j_call: TRBJ1-1
cdr3_length: 15
v_call: TRBV11-2
cdr3_aa: CASSWTQGMNTEAFF
cdr3_nt: TGTGCCAGCAGCTGGACGCAGGGCATGAACACTGAAGCTTTCTTT

clone_size: -
d_call: -
j_call: TRBJ1-6
cdr3_length: 15
v_call: TRBV5-1
cdr3_aa: CASSLGRENNSPLHF
cdr3_nt: TGCGCCAGCAGCTTGGGCAGGGAAAATAATTCACCCCTCCACTTT

clone_size: many
d_call: -
j_call: TRBJ2-1
cdr3_length: 13
v_call: TRBV5-1
cdr3_aa: CASRLGRNNEQFF
cdr3_nt: TGCGCCAGCAGGCTAGGGCGGAACAATGAGCAGTTCTTC

clone_size: many
d_call: -
j_call: TRBJ2-5
cdr3_length: 16
v_call: TRBV5-8
cdr3_aa: CASSLGVRNGQETQYF
cdr3_nt: TGTGCCAGCAGCTTGGGGGTTAGGAACGGCCAAGAGACCCAGTACTTC

clone_size: many
d_call: -
j_call: TRBJ1-5
cdr3_length: 13
v_call: TRBV2
cdr3_aa: CASSGRSVEPQHF
cdr3_nt: TGTGCCAGCAGTGGACGGTCTGTGGAGCCCCAGCATTTT

clone_size: many
d_call: TRBD2
j_call: TRBJ2-5
cdr3_length: 16
v_call: TRBV14
cdr3_aa: CASSRSGNSIQETQYF
cdr3_nt: TGTGCCAGCAGCCGAAGCGGGAACAGTATCCAAGAGACCCAGTACTTC

clone_size: many
d_call: -
j_call: TRBJ1-5
cdr3_length: 13
v_call: TRBV11-2
cdr3_aa: CASSLFGSQPQHF
cdr3_nt: TGTGCCAGCAGCCTATTTGGGAGTCAGCCCCAGCATTTT

clone_size: many
d_call: TRBD2
j_call: TRBJ2-1
cdr3_length: 15
v_call: TRBV12-3/TRBV12-4
cdr3_aa: CASSRAGGIYNEQFF
cdr3_nt: TGTGCCAGCAGCCGCGCGGGGGGCATATACAATGAGCAGTTCTTC

clone_size: -
d_call: -
j_call: TRBJ2-1
cdr3_length: 11
v_call: TRBV2
cdr3_aa: CASRDYNEQFF
cdr3_nt: TGTGCCAGCAGGGATTACAATGAGCAGTTCTTC

clone_size: many
d_call: TRBD2
j_call: TRBJ2-3
cdr3_length: 19
v_call: TRBV9
cdr3_aa: CASSVGAHREEWGADTQYF
cdr3_nt: TGTGCCAGCAGCGTAGGTGCCCACCGGGAGGAGTGGGGTGCAGATACGCAGTATTTT

clone_size: many
d_call: TRBD1
j_call: TRBJ2-4
cdr3_length: 14
v_call: TRBV7-2
cdr3_aa: CASSLGQGENIQYF
cdr3_nt: TGTGCCAGCAGCTTGGGACAGGGCGAAAACATTCAGTACTTC

clone_size: many
d_call: -
j_call: TRBJ2-3
cdr3_length: 15
v_call: TRBV11-1
cdr3_aa: CASSGGWGSTDTQYF
cdr3_nt: TGTGCCAGCAGCGGAGGATGGGGCTCCACAGATACGCAGTATTTT

clone_size: many
d_call: -
j_call: TRBJ2-5
cdr3_length: 15
v_call: TRBV20-1
cdr3_aa: CSARAFKGRGETQYF
cdr3_nt: TGCAGTGCTAGAGCTTTTAAGGGCAGGGGAGAGACCCAGTACTTC

clone_size: many
d_call: -
j_call: TRBJ2-3
cdr3_length: 15
v_call: TRBV2
cdr3_aa: CASSEYGRSTDTQYF
cdr3_nt: TGTGCCAGCAGTGAGTATGGAAGGAGCACAGATACGCAGTATTTT

clone_size: -
d_call: -
j_call: TRBJ2-4
cdr3_length: 14
v_call: TRBV10-1
cdr3_aa: CASSDRQGPDIQYF
cdr3_nt: TGCGCCAGCAGTGATCGGCAGGGCCCCGACATTCAGTACTTC

clone_size: few
d_call: TRBD1
j_call: TRBJ2-5
cdr3_length: 15
v_call: TRBV5-1
cdr3_aa: CASSLGTGVQETQYF
cdr3_nt: TGCGCCAGCAGCTTGGGGACAGGAGTACAAGAGACCCAGTACTTC

clone_size: many
d_call: TRBD1
j_call: TRBJ2-2
cdr3_length: 15
v_call: TRBV4-2
cdr3_aa: CASSQTYRGDGELFF
cdr3_nt: TGTGCCAGCAGCCAAACGTACAGGGGGGACGGGGAGCTGTTTTTT

clone_size: many
d_call: -
j_call: TRBJ2-4
cdr3_length: 15
v_call: TRBV12-3/TRBV12-4
cdr3_aa: CASGNEVLAKNIQYF
cdr3_nt: TGTGCCAGCGGAAATGAAGTGCTAGCCAAAAACATTCAGTACTTC

clone_size: few
d_call: TRBD1
j_call: TRBJ1-5
cdr3_length: 14
v_call: TRBV24-1
cdr3_aa: CATKGQGGNQPQHF
cdr3_nt: TGTGCCACCAAAGGACAGGGAGGGAATCAGCCCCAGCATTTT